Sequencing of this T cell receptor (beta chain) was carried out in a study of radiation and T cells in renal cell carcinoma. Study-wide findings and caveats: Baseline intratumoral clonotype presence is unknown without pretreatment biopsies. Top tumor clonotypes rose in blood 2 weeks post-radiation, then contracted.

Details on this clone: Its specificity is not known.

Repertoires were generated with immunoSEQ multiplex PCR, while TCRdb's copy carries only in-frame clones and drops some. This sample has fewer than 85,000 clones, with about 88% found just once. Germline CDR1 SGHNT, CDR2 YYREEE (reference sequence). V dropped 3 bases and J dropped 0 bases, with 7 bases sitting between them. The CDR3 runs 13 residues. Specified time point: blood 4 weeks post-SBRT, at nephrectomy. The treatment: 15 Gy SBRT to primary tumor, nephrectomy 4 weeks later. Nephrectomy followed 15 Gy stereotactic body radiation by 4 weeks. The genes are TRBV5-4 and TRBJ2-7, with D perhaps matching TRBD1 or TRBD2 (5 bases each). The starting material was blood, obtained from a patient whose treatment included radiotherapy and nephrectomy. The sequence was obtained from a woman between 65 and 79 years old with renal cell carcinoma. The CDR3 DNA sequence: TGTGCCAGCAGCTCCGGGGCCTCCTACGAGCAGTACTTC. Its translation: CASSSGASYEQYF. Complete variable domain (other parts from reference TRBV5-4 and TRBJ2-7): ETGVTQSPTHLIKTRGQQVTLRCSSQSGHNTVSWYQQALGQGPQFIFQYYREEENGRGNFPPRFSGLQFPNYSSELNVNALELDDSALYLCASSSGASYEQYFGPGTRLTVT.